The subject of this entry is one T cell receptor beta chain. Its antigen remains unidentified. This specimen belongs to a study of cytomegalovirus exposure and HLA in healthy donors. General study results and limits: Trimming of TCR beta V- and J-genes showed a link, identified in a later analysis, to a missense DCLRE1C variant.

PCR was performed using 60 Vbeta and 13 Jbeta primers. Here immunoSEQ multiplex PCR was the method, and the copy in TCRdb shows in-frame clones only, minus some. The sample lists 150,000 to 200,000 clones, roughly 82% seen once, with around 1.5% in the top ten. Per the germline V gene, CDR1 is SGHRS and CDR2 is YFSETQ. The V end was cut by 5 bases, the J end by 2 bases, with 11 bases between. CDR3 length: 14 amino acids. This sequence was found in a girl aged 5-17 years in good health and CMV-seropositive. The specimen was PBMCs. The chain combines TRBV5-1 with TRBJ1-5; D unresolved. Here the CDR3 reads CASSAAGGNQPQHF. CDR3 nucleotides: TGCGCCAGCAGTGCTGCCGGAGGCAATCAGCCCCAGCATTTT.